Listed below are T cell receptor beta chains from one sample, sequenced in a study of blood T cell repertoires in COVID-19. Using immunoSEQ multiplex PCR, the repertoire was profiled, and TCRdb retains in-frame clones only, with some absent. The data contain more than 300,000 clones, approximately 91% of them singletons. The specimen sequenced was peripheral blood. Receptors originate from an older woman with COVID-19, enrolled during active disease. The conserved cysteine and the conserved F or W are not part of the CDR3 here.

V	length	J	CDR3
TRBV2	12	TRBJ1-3	ASDEGTGGNTIY
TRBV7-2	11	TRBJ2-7	ASSHPPGDEQY
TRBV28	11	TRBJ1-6	ASSLDRDSPLH
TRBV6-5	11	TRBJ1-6	ASSWDRDSPLH
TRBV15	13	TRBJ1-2	ATSRGTGTGYGYT
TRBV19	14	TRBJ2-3	ASSSGLARVTDTQY
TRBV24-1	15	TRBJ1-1	ATSRGGGAGLGTEAF
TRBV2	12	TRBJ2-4	ASSRTGDKNIQY
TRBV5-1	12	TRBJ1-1	ASSLVGTEAEAF
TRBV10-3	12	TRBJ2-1	AIQGGQGSDEQF
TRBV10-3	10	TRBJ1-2	AIGGRVEGYT
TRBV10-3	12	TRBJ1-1	AISEAAGDTEAF
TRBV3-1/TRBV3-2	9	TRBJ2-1	ASSYIAEQF
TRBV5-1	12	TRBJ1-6	ASSYEQGSSPLH
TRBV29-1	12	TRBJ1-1	SATPGTGRTEAF
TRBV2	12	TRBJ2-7	ASISAGEIHEQY
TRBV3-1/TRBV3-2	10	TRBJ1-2	ASSQARDGYT
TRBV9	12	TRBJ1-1	ASSARGENTEAF
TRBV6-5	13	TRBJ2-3	ASSYSMGGVDTQY
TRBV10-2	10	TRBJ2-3	ASSESANTQY
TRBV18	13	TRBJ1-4	ASSPDRARNEKLF
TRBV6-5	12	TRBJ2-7	ASSPTQGYYEQY
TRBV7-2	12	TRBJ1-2	ASSLRDRGEGYT
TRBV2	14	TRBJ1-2	ASSEIGPSYNYGYT
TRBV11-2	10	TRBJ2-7	ASSLDRHEQY
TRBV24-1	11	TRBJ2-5	ATSAGGRETQY
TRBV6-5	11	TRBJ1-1	ASSRGTATEAF
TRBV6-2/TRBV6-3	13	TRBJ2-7	ASSYGGSISYEQY
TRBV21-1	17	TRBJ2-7	ASSKAGGTGLGPLYEQY
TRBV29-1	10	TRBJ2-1	SVGQGANEQF
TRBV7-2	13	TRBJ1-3	ASSRTGEAGNTIY
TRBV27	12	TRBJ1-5	ASSLGGSNQPQH
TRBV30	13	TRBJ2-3	AWTPTRGGTDTQY
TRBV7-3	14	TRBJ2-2	ASSSHGTGPAGELF
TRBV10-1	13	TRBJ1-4	ASSPSGSENEKLF
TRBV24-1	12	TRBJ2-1	ATSDPTGDNEQF
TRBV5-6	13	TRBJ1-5	ASSLESQFNQPQH
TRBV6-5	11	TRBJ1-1	ASRDRGDTEAF
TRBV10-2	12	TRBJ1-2	ASSELGGVGGYT
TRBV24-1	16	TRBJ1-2	ATSRVKGQALSNYGYT
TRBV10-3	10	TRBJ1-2	AISENLEGYT
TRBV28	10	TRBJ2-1	ATADRVYEQF
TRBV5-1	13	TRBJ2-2	ASSLLGQGSGELF
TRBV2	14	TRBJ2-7	ASSTPPDSLLYEQY
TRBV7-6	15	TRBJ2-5	ASNMPAGTSGGATQY
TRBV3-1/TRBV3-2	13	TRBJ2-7	ASSHASGGGFEQY
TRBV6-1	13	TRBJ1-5	ASSEGPTAGQPQH